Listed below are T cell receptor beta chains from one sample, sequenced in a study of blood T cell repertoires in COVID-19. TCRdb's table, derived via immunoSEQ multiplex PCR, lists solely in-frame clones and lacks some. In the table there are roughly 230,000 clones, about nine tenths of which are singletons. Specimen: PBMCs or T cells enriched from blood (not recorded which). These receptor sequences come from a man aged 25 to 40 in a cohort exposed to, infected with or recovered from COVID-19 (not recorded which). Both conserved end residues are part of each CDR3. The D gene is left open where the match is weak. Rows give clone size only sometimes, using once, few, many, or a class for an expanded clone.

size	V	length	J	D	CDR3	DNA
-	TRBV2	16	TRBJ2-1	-	CASLITGLLKYNEQFF	TGTGCCAGCCTTATTACGGGACTCCTAAAATACAATGAGCAGTTCTTC
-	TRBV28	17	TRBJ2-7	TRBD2	CASSLFGTSGSSYEQYF	TGTGCCAGCAGTTTATTCGGGACTAGCGGGAGCTCCTACGAGCAGTACTTC
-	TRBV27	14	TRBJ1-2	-	CASRSWGVSLGYTF	TGTGCCAGCAGGTCGTGGGGGGTTTCTCTTGGCTACACCTTC
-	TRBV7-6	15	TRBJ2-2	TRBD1	CASSLTGANTGELFF	TGTGCCAGCAGCTTGACAGGGGCGAACACCGGGGAGCTGTTTTTT
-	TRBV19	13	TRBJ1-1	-	CASSTLQGLEAFF	TGTGCCAGTAGTACGTTACAGGGCCTTGAAGCTTTCTTT
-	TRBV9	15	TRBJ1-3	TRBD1	CASSVGRTGRDTIYF	TGTGCCAGCAGCGTAGGAAGGACAGGGCGGGACACCATATATTTT
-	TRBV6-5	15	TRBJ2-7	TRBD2	CASRLKRDQTYEQYF	TGTGCCAGCAGACTCAAGCGGGACCAAACCTACGAGCAGTACTTC
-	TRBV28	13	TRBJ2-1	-	CASTRLGHNEQFF	TGTGCCAGCACACGACTGGGTCACAATGAGCAGTTCTTC
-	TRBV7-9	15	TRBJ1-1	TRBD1	CASSSRQGINTEAFF	TGTGCCAGCAGCTCCCGACAGGGTATTAACACTGAAGCTTTCTTT
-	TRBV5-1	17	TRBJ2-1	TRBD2	CASSHGLAGGNENEQFF	TGCGCCAGCAGCCACGGACTAGCGGGAGGGAATGAAAATGAGCAGTTCTTC
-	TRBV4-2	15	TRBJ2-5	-	CASSQAQGFGETQYF	TGTGCCAGCAGCCAAGCACAGGGATTTGGGGAGACCCAGTACTTC
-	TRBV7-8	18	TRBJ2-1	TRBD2	CASSDIRAGGPPYNEQFF	TGTGCCAGCAGCGACATAAGGGCGGGAGGGCCCCCCTACAATGAGCAGTTCTTC
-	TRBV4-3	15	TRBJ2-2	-	CASSQGAANTGELFF	TGCGCCAGCAGCCAAGGGGCAGCGAACACCGGGGAGCTGTTTTTT
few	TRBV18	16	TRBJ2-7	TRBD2	CASSTGLAQSSYEQYF	TGTGCCAGCTCAACCGGACTAGCGCAAAGCTCCTACGAGCAGTACTTC
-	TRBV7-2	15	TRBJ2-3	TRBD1	CASAPGGLSTDTQYF	TGTGCCAGCGCCCCAGGGGGCCTTTCCACAGATACGCAGTATTTT
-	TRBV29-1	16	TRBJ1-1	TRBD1	CSVRWTGGDGATEAFF	TGCAGCGTCAGATGGACAGGGGGCGATGGGGCAACTGAAGCTTTCTTT
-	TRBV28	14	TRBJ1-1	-	CASNYRGPISEAFF	TGTGCCAGCAACTACCGGGGTCCTATATCTGAAGCTTTCTTT
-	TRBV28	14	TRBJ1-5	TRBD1	CASSFGQGNQPQHF	TGTGCCAGCAGTTTTGGACAGGGGAATCAGCCCCAGCATTTT
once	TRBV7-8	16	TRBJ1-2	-	CASLPGLRGGVRGYTF	TGTGCCAGCCTGCCCGGATTGAGGGGGGGTGTTCGCGGCTACACCTTC
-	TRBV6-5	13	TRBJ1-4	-	CASAGRGNEKLFF	TGTGCCAGTGCCGGCAGGGGTAATGAAAAACTGTTTTTT
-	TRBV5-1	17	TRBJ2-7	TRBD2	CASRSLGSSGRRYEQYF	TGCGCCAGCAGGTCATTGGGATCTAGCGGGAGGAGGTACGAGCAGTACTTC
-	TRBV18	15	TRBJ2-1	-	CASSATRDSRNEQFF	TGTGCCAGCTCAGCCACTAGAGACTCCCGGAATGAGCAGTTCTTC
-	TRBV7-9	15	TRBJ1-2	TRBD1	CASSLGSGGNYGYTF	TGTGCCAGCAGCTTAGGGTCAGGGGGAAACTATGGCTACACCTTC
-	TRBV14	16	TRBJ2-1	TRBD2	CASSRRLAGTDNEQFF	TGTGCCAGCAGCCGACGACTAGCGGGAACCGACAATGAGCAGTTCTTC
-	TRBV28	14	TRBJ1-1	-	CASSLSPVNTEAFF	TGTGCCAGCAGTTTAAGTCCGGTGAACACTGAAGCTTTCTTT
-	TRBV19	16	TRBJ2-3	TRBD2	CASSFLAGGSIDTQYF	TGTGCCAGTAGTTTCCTAGCGGGAGGGTCCATAGATACGCAGTATTTT
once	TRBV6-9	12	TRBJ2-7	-	CASSYLSVSQYF	TGTGCCAGCAGTTACCTCTCCGTCTCGCAGTACTTC
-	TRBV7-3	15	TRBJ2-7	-	CASSPTGDLAYEQYF	TGTGCCAGCAGCCCAACAGGGGACTTAGCCTACGAGCAGTACTTC
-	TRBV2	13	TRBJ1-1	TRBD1	CASRDRGRSEAFF	TGTGCCAGCAGGGACAGGGGGAGATCTGAAGCTTTCTTT
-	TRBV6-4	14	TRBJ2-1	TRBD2	CASSSGSSYNEQFF	TGTGCCAGCAGTAGCGGGAGCTCCTACAATGAGCAGTTCTTC
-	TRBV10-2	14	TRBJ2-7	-	CASSEYSSSYEQYF	TGCGCCAGCAGTGAGTACAGTTCCTCCTACGAGCAGTACTTC
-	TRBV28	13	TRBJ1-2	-	CASSSTEFYGYTF	TGTGCCAGCAGTTCGACAGAGTTCTATGGCTACACCTTC
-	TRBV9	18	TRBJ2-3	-	CASSVASWASHFTDTQYF	TGTGCCAGCAGCGTAGCATCATGGGCTAGCCACTTCACAGATACGCAGTATTTT
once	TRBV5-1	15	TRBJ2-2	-	CASSSSSTSTGELFF	TGCGCCAGCAGCTCCTCCTCAACTAGTACCGGGGAGCTGTTTTTT
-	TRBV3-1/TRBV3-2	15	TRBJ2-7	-	CASSQGQGGSYEQYF	TGTGCCAGCAGCCAAGGGCAGGGCGGCTCCTACGAGCAGTACTTC
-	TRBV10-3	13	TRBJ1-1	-	CAIKGSVNTEAFF	TGTGCCATCAAGGGGTCCGTTAACACTGAAGCTTTCTTT
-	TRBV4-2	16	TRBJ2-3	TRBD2	CASSSRLAIDTDTQYF	TGTGCCAGCAGCTCGCGACTAGCTATTGACACAGATACGCAGTATTTT
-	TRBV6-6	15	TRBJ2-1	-	CASSYGGGGFYEQFF	TGTGCCAGCAGTTATGGTGGGGGCGGTTTCTATGAGCAGTTCTTC
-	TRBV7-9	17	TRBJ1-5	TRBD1	CASSLGTGTGGGQPQHF	TGTGCCAGCAGCTTAGGCACCGGGACAGGGGGCGGCCAGCCCCAGCATTTT
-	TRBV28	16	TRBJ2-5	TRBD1	CASSFFGQGARETQYF	TGTGCCAGCAGTTTCTTCGGACAGGGGGCAAGAGAGACCCAGTACTTC
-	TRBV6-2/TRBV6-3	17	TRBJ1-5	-	CASSYSASGGAGFPQHF	TGTGCCAGCAGTTACTCCGCCTCGGGGGGGGCCGGTTTTCCCCAGCATTTT
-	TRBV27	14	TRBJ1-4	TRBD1	CASRNQGAAEKLFF	TGTGCCAGCCGGAACCAGGGGGCAGCAGAAAAACTGTTTTTT
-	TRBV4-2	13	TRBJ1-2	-	CASSQDHRAGYTF	TGTGCCAGCAGCCAAGATCACAGGGCTGGCTACACCTTC